Listed here are 6 T cell receptor beta chains from one sample, sequenced in a study of T-cell memory formation after mild COVID-19. TCRdb re-called the 5' RACE reads through MiXCR, storing one row per CDR3 protein. The table includes 250,000 to 350,000 distinct CDR3 sequences, around 16% detected once. The sample taken for sequencing was PBMCs or a T cell subset sorted from them (not recorded which). All receptors come from a man aged 18 to 30 who had mild COVID-19 (a few samples of this study predate the infection). Cell type and time point are not known.

The J gene is TRBJ1-5, the V gene TRBV19; D ambiguous. CDR1 and CDR2 (germline): LNHDA, SQIVND (reference sequence). Trimming pared 3 bases from V and 1 base from J, leaving 10 bases between. CDR3 size: 15 residues. The chain's CDR3 is CASSIDGVSNQPQHF. CDR3 coding DNA: TGTGCCAGTAGTATCGATGGGGTAAGCAATCAGCCCCAGCATTTT.

The table lists this clonotype with a few counts. The chain couples TRBV6-5 to TRBJ2-1, with D possibly being TRBD1 or TRBD2 (6 bases each). The CDR3 covers 13 residues. Germline CDR1 reads MNHEY; CDR2 reads SVGAGI. Trimming removed 8 bases at V and 4 bases at J, with 12 bases between. The CDR3, as DNA: TGTGCCAGCCAAACGGGGGCGTACAATGAGCAGTTCTTC. It is translated as CASQTGAYNEQFF.

J is TRBJ1-4 and V is TRBV6-2 or TRBV6-3; 7 bases fit TRBD1. There are 15 residues in the CDR3. The V gene end was trimmed by 2 bases and the J gene end by 8 bases; junction bases not matched to a gene: 8. Germline V gene data show CDR1 as MNHEY and CDR2 as SVGEGT. The CDR3 nucleotides read TGTGCCAGCAGTTACGTTCGACAGGGAGAAGAAAAACTGTTTTTT. Its protein is CASSYVRQGEEKLFF.

This clonotype was counted between two and nine times. The chain links TRBV4-1 to TRBJ1-4, with TRBD1 as a possible D gene (5 bases). The V end was cut by 4 bases, the J end by 3 bases, with 18 bases between. This CDR3 comprises 17 residues. Germline V gives CDR1 MGHRA, CDR2 YSYEKL. CDR3 in amino acids: CASSPRLGEYANEKLFF. As DNA, the CDR3 is TGCGCCAGCAGCCCCCGGCTAGGGGAGTATGCTAATGAAAAACTGTTTTTT.

This clonotype came up a few times. The chain carries TRBV5-1 and TRBJ2-2; the match to TRBD1 covers 7 bases. The ends lost 4 bases at V and 1 base at J; junction bases unmatched: 7. The germline V gene encodes CDR1 SGHRS and CDR2 YFSETQ. The CDR3 spans 16 residues. The CDR3, as DNA: TGCGCCAGCAGCGATACAGGGGTCCTGAACACCGGGGAGCTGTTTTTT. It yields the protein CASSDTGVLNTGELFF.

The CDR3 DNA reads as TGTGCCAGCAGCTTAGTAGTGTTAGCGGGGAACAATGAGCAGTTCTTC. Protein: CASSLVVLAGNNEQFF. The V gene is TRBV7-2, the J gene TRBJ2-1, with 8 bases matching TRBD2. The V gene's germline CDR1 is SGHTA and CDR2 FQGNSA. This CDR3 region has 16 residues. The J segment lost 5 bases and the V segment lost 1 base, leaving 7 bases of the junction unmatched.